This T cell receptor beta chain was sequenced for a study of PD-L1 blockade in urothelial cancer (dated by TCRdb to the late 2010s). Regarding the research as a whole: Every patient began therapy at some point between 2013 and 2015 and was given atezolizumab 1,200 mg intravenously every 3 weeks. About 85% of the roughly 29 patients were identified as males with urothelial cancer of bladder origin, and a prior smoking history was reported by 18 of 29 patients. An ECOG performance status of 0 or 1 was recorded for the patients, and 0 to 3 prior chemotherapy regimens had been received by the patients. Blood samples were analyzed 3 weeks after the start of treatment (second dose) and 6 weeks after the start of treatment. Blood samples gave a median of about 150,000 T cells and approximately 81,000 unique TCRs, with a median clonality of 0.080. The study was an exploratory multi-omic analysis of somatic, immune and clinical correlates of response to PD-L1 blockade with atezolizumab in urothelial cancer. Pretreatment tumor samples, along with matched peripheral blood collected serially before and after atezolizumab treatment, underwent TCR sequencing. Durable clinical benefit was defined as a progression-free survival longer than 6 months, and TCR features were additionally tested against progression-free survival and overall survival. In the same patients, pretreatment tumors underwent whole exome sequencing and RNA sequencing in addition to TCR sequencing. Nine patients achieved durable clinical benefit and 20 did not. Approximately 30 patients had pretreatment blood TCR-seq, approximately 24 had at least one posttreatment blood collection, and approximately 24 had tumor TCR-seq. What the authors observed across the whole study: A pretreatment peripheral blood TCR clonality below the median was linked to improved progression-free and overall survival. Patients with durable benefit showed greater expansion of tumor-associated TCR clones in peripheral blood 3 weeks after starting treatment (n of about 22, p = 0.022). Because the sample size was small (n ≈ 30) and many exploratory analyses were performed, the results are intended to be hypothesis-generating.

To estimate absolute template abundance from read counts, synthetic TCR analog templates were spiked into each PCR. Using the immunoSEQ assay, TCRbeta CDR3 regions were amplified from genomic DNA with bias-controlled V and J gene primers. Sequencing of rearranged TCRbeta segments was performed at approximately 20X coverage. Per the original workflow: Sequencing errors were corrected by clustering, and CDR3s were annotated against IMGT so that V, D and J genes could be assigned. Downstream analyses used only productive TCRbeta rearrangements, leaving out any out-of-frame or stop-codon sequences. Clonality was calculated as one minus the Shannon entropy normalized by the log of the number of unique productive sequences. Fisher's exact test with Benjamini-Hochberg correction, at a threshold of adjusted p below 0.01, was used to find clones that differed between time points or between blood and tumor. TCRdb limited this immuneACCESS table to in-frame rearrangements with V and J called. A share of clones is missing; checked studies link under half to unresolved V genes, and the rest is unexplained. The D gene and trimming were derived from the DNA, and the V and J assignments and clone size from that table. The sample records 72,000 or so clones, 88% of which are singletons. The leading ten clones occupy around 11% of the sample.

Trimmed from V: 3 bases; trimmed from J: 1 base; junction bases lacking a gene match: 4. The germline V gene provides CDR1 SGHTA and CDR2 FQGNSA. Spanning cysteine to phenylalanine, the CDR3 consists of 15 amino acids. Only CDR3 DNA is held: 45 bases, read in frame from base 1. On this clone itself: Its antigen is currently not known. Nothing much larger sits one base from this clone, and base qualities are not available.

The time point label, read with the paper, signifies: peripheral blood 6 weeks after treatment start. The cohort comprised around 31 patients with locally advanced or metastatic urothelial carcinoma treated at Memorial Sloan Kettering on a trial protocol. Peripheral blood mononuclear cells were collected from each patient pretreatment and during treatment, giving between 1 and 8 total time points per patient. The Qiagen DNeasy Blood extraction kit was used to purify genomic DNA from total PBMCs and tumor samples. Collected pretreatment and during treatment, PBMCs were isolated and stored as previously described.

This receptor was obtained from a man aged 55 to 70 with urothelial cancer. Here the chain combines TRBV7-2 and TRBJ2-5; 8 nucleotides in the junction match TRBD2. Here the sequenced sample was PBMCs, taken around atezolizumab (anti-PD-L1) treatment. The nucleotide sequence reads TGTGCCAGCAGCTTGACGGGAGGGATCCAAGAGACCCAGTACTTC. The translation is CASSLTGGIQETQYF.